This T cell receptor (beta chain) is from a study of blood T cell repertoires in COVID-19. Study background: T cells, B-cell-depleted T cells, or PBMCs provided the cDNA or gDNA that served as material.

The junction had 3 bases not matched to a gene; V was cut back by 6 bases and J by 0 bases. Germline loops: CDR1 LNHDA, CDR2 SQIVND (reference sequence). This CDR3 is 15 amino acids long. TCRdb's copy holds only in-frame clones and misses some; the assay was immunoSEQ multiplex PCR. Of roughly 300,000 clones listed, 80% to 90% were seen once; the top ten hold about 1.6%. Sequencing input: peripheral blood. V gene TRBV19 combines with J gene TRBJ1-2; 11 positions agree with TRBD1. The sequence was collected from a woman aged 40 to 50 who had recovered from COVID-19. The CDR3 bases are TGTGCCAGTAGGGACAGGGGGCATCCTAACTATGGCTACACCTTC. Translated: CASRDRGHPNYGYTF.